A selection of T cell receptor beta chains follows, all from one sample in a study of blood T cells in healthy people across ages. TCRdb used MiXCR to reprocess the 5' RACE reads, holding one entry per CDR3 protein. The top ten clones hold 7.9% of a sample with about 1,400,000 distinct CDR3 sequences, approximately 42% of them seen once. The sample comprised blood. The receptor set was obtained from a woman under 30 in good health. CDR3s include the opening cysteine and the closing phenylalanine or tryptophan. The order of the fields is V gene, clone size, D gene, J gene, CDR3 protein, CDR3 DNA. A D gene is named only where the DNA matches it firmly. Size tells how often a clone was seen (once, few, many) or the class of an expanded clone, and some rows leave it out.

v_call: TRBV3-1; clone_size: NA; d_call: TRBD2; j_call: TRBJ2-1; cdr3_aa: CASSQGRGTSGYNEQFF; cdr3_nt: TGTGCCAGCAGCCAAGGCCGCGGGACTAGCGGATACAATGAGCAGTTCTTC
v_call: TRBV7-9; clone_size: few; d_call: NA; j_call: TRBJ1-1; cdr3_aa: CASSLDEGISGVNTEAFF; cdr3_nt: TGTGCCAGCAGCTTAGATGAGGGGATAAGCGGGGTAAACACTGAAGCTTTCTTT
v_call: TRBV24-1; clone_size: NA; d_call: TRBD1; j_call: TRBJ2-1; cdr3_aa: CATSDPGDSSYNEQFF; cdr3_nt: TGTGCCACCAGTGACCCTGGGGACAGCTCCTACAATGAGCAGTTCTTC
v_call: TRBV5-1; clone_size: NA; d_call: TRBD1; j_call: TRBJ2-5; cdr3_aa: CASSRGLIQETQYF; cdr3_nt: TGCGCCAGCAGCAGGGGGCTAATTCAAGAGACCCAGTACTTC
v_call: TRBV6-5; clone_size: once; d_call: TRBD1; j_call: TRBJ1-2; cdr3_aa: CASSFLGTGGNYGYTF; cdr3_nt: TGTGCCAGCAGTTTTCTAGGGACAGGGGGAAACTATGGCTACACCTTC
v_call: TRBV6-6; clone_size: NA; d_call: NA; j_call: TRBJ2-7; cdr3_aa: CASSKGRRLYEQYF; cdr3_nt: TGTGCCAGCAGCAAGGGGCGGAGGCTCTACGAGCAGTACTTC
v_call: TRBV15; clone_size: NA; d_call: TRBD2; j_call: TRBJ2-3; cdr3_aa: CATSRNSGGVDTQYF; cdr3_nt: TGTGCCACCAGCAGAAATAGCGGGGGGGTGGATACGCAGTATTTT
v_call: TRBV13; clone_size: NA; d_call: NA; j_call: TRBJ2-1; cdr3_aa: CASSDTGGHNEQFF; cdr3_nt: TGTGCCAGCAGCGATACCGGGGGCCACAATGAGCAGTTCTTC
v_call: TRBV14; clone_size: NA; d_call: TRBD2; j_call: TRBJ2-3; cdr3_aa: CASSQTGTSDTDTQYF; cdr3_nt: TGTGCCAGCAGCCAAACCGGGACTAGCGACACAGATACGCAGTATTTT
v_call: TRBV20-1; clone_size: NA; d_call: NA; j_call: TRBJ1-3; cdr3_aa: CSARDVRVSGNTIYF; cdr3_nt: TGCAGTGCTAGAGATGTCAGGGTCTCTGGAAACACCATATATTTT
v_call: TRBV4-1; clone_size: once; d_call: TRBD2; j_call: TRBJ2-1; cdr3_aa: CASSRDSGASYNEQFF; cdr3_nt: TGCGCCAGCAGCCGGGATAGCGGGGCCTCCTACAATGAGCAGTTCTTC
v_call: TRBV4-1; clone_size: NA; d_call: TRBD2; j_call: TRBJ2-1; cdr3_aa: CASSHELAGSYNEQFF; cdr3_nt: TGCGCCAGCAGCCATGAACTAGCGGGTAGTTACAATGAGCAGTTCTTC
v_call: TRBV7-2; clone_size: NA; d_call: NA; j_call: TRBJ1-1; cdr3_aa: CASSLAFASYTEAFF; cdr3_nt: TGTGCCAGCAGCTTAGCGTTCGCCTCTTACACTGAAGCTTTCTTT
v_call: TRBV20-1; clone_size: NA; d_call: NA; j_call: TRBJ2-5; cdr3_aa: CSAVGAATYRETQYF; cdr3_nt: TGCAGTGCTGTGGGGGCCGCGACTTACAGGGAGACCCAGTACTTC
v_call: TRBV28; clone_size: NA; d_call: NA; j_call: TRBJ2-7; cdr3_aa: CASSLVSSGPSYEQYF; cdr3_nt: TGTGCCAGCAGTTTGGTTTCCAGTGGTCCATCATACGAGCAGTACTTC
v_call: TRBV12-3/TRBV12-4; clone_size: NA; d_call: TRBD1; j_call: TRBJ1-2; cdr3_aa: CASNIDRVANYGYTF; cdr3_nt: TGTGCCAGCAATATAGACAGGGTTGCTAACTATGGCTACACCTTC